Listed below are T cell receptor beta chains from one sample, sequenced in a study of shared clonotypes between healthy human individuals. The data were produced by immunoSEQ multiplex PCR, yet TCRdb's version contains in-frame clones alone and is incomplete. The sample contains approximately 470,000 clones, 70% to 85% of which appear only once. Sequencing was performed on PBMCs. These receptors were taken from a woman aged 40 to 49 in good health. Some clones in this sample may be carry-over from other donors' samples. Each CDR3 is given with its conserved first and last residue. A D gene is named only where the DNA matches it firmly. Some rows have no size entry. The others give once, few or many, or a class for an expanded clone.

V: TRBV30
J: TRBJ1-1
D: -
size: once
DNA: TGTGCCTGGAGTCCCAGGGTTGGGTTCACTGAAGCTTTCTTT
CDR3: CAWSPRVGFTEAFF

V: TRBV21-1
J: TRBJ1-5
D: -
size: once
DNA: TGTGCCAGCAGCAATAACAGTTATAGCAATCAGCCCCAGCATTTT
CDR3: CASSNNSYSNQPQHF

V: TRBV2
J: TRBJ1-1
D: TRBD1
size: few
DNA: TGTGCCAGCAGGGGGACAGGGGTTCACACTGAAGCTTTCTTT
CDR3: CASRGTGVHTEAFF

V: TRBV5-4
J: TRBJ2-5
D: -
size: once
DNA: TGTGCCAGCAGCTTGAGGGCAAACCAAGAGACCCAGTACTTC
CDR3: CASSLRANQETQYF

V: TRBV2
J: TRBJ1-3
D: -
size: -
DNA: TGTGCCAGCAGTGAAGGGATTGGAAACACCATATATTTT
CDR3: CASSEGIGNTIYF

V: TRBV5-1
J: TRBJ2-6
D: -
size: few
DNA: TGCGCCAGCAGCCTGGGGACCTCTGGGGCCAACGTCCTGACTTTC
CDR3: CASSLGTSGANVLTF

V: TRBV6-1
J: TRBJ1-2
D: -
size: few
DNA: TGTGCCAGCAGTGAACTAAGGTCCTCTGGCTACACCTTC
CDR3: CASSELRSSGYTF

V: TRBV28
J: TRBJ2-7
D: -
size: -
DNA: TGTGCCAGCAGTCGGGGGCGGTCCTACGAGCAGTACTTC
CDR3: CASSRGRSYEQYF

V: TRBV9
J: TRBJ1-5
D: -
size: -
DNA: TGTGCCAGCAGCATGAGACCGGATGGCAATCAGCCCCAGCATTTT
CDR3: CASSMRPDGNQPQHF

V: TRBV30
J: TRBJ2-2
D: -
size: -
DNA: TGTGCCTGGAGTGTCGGGGGCGGGAGAGGGGCCGGGGAGCTGTTTTTT
CDR3: CAWSVGGGRGAGELFF

V: TRBV6-5
J: TRBJ1-2
D: TRBD1
size: -
DNA: TGTGCCAGCAGCAGGGACAGCTGGACTAACTATGGCTACACCTTC
CDR3: CASSRDSWTNYGYTF

V: TRBV9
J: TRBJ2-2
D: -
size: -
DNA: TGTGCCAGCAGCGTAGGGTGGGCGGGATCGGCCGGGGAGCTGTTTTTT
CDR3: CASSVGWAGSAGELFF

V: TRBV5-1
J: TRBJ2-3
D: TRBD2
size: -
DNA: TGCGCCAGCAGCTTGGGGGGCGGGAGGGCCCGAGATACGCAGTATTTT
CDR3: CASSLGGGRARDTQYF

V: TRBV30
J: TRBJ2-7
D: -
size: -
DNA: TGTGCCTGGAGTGTCCTAGGGTCCTACGAGCAGTACTTC
CDR3: CAWSVLGSYEQYF

V: TRBV11-2
J: TRBJ2-7
D: -
size: -
DNA: TGTGCCAGCAGCTCCCGATACGAGCAGTACTTC
CDR3: CASSSRYEQYF

V: TRBV28
J: TRBJ1-1
D: TRBD1
size: -
DNA: TGTGCCAGCTCAGGGGGTTTTGCAGCTTTCTTT
CDR3: CASSGGFAAFF

V: TRBV7-2
J: TRBJ1-2
D: -
size: -
DNA: TGTGCCAGCAGCATTGACCGGAACTATGGCTACACCTTC
CDR3: CASSIDRNYGYTF